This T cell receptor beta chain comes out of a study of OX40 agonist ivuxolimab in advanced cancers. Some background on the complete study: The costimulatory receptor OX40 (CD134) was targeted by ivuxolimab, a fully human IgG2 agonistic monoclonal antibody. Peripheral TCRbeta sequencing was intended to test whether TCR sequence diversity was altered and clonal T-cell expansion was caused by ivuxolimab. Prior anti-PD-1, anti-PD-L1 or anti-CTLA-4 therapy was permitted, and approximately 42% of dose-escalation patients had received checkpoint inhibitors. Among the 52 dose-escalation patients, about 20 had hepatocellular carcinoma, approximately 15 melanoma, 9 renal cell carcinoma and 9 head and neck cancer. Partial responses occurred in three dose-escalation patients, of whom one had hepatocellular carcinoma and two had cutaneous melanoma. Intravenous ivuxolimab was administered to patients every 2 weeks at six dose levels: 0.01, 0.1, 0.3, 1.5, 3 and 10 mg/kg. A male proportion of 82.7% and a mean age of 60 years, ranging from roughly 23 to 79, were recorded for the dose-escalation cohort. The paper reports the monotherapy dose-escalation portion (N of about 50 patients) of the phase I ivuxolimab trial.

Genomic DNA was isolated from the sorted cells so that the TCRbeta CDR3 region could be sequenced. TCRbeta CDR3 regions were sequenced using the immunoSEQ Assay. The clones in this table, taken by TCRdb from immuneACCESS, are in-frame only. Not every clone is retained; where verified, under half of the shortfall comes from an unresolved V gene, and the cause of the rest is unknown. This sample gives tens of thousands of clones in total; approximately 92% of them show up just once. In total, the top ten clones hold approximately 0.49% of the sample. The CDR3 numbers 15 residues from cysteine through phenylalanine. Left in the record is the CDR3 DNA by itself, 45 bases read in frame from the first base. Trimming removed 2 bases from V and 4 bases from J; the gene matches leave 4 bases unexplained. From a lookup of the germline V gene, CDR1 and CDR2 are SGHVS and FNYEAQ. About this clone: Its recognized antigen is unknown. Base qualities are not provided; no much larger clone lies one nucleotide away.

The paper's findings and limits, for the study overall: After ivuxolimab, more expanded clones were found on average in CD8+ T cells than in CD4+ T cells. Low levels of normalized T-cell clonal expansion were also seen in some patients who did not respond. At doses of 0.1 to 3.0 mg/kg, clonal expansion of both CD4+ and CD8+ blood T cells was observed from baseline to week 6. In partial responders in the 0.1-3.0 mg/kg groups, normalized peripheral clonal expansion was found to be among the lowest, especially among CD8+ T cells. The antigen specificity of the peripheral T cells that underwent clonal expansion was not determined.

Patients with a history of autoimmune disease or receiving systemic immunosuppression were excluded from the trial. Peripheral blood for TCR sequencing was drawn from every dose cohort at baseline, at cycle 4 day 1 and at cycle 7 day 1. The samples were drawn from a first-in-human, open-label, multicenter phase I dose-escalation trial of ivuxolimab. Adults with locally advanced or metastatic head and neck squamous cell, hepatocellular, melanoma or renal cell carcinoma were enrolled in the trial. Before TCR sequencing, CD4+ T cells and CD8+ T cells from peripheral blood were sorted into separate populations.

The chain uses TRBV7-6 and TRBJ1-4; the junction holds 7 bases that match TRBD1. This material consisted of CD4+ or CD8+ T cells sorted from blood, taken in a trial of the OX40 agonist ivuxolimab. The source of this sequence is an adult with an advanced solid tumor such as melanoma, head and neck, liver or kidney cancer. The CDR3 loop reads CASSLTGQLNEKLFF. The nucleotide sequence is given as TGTGCCAGCAGCTTAACGGGACAGCTTAATGAAAAACTGTTTTTT.